This T cell receptor (beta chain) derives from a study of memory CD4+ T cells and cytomegalovirus serostatus. The germline gives CDR1 SGHVS, CDR2 FNYEAQ. The CDR3 runs 14 residues. V dropped 5 bases and J dropped 8 bases, with 15 bases sitting between them. Assay used: immunoSEQ multiplex PCR; TCRdb lists only in-frame clones, some missing. Among around 40,000 clones listed, nearly 80% were seen once. The table lists this clone with a few counts. Its antigen is currently unknown. Single viable CD3+CD4+CD8-CD45RO+ cells were sorted as the memory CD4+ T cells. The study, taken as a whole, reports: A US-trained random forest predicted CMV serostatus with median AUC around 0.93. Of under 200 reported CMV TCRbeta sequences, 65 to 85 were found in memory CD4+ repertoires.

This rearrangement joins TRBV7-6 to TRBJ1-4; D is unclear. The receptor was derived from an adult in good health and CMV-seronegative. The sequenced material came from memory CD4+ T cells from blood. The CDR3 here is CASSHESLGEKLFF. The CDR3 nucleotides are TGTGCCAGCAGCCATGAATCCTTGGGGGAAAAACTGTTTTTT. Complete variable domain (other parts from reference TRBV7-6 and TRBJ1-4): GAGVSQSPRYKVTKRGQDVALRCDPISGHVSLYWYRQALGQGPEFLTYFNYEAQQDKSGLPNDRFSAERPEGSISTLTIQRTEQRDSAMYRCASSHESLGEKLFFGSGTQLSVL.